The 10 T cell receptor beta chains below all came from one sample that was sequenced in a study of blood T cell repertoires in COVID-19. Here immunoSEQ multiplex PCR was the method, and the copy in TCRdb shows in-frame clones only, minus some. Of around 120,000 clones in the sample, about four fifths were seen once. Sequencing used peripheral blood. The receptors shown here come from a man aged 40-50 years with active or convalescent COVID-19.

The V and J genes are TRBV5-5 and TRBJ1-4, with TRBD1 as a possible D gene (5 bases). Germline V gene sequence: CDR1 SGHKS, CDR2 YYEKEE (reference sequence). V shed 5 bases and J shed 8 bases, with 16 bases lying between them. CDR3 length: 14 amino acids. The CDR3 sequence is CASSQGSYSEKLFF. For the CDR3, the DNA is TGTGCCAGCAGTCAGGGTAGTTACTCGGAAAAACTGTTTTTT.

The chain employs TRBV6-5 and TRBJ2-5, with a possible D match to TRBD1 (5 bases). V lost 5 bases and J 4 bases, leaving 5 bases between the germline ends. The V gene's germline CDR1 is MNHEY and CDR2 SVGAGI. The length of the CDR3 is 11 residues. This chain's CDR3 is CASSRGETQYF. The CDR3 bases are TGTGCCAGCAGTAGGGGAGAGACCCAGTACTTC.

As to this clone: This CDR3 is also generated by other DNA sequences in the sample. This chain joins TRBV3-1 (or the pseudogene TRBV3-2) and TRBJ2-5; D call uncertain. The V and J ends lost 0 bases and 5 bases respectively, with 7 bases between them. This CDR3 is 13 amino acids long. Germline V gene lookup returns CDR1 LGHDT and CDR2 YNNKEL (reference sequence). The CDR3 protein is CASSQDRRETQYF. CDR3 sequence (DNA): TGTGCCAGCAGCCAAGACCGGCGGGAGACCCAGTACTTC.

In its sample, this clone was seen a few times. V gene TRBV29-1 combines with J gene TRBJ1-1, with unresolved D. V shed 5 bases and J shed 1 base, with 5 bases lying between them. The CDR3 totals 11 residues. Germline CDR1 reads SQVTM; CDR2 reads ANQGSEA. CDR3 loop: CSVWANTEAFF. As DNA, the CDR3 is TGCAGCGTTTGGGCGAACACTGAAGCTTTCTTT.

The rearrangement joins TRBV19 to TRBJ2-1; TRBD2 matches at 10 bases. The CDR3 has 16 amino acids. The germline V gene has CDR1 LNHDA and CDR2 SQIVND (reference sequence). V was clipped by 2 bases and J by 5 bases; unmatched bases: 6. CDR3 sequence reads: CASSIRRLAGDNEQFF. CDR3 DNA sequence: TGTGCCAGTAGTATACGTCGGCTAGCGGGGGACAATGAGCAGTTCTTC. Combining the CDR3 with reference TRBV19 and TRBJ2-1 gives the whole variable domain DGGITQSPKYLFRKEGQNVTLSCEQNLNHDAMYWYRQDPGQGLRLIYYSQIVNDFQKGDIAEGYSVSREKKESFPLTVTSAQKNPTAFYLCASSIRRLAGDNEQFFGPGTRLTVL.

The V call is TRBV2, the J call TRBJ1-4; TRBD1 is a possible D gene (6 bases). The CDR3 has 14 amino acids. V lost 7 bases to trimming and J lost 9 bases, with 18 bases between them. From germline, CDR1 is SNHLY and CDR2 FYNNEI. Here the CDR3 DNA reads TGTGCCAGCATAATCCCGAGGGGGGGGAAAAAACTGTTTTTT. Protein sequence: CASIIPRGGKKLFF. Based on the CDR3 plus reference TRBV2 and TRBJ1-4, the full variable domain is EPEVTQTPSHQVTQMGQEVILRCVPISNHLYFYWYRQILGQKVEFLVSFYNNEISEKSEIFDDQFSVERPDGSNFTLKIRSTKLEDSAMYFCASIIPRGGKKLFFGSGTQLSVL.

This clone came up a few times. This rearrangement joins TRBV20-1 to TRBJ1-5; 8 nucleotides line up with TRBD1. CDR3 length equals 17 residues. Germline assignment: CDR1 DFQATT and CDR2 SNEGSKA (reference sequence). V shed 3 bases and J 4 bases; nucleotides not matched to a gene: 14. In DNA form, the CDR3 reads TGCAGTGCTAGTGATGCAGAGCAGGGGGCAGGGAATCAGCCCCAGCATTTT. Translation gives CSASDAEQGAGNQPQHF.

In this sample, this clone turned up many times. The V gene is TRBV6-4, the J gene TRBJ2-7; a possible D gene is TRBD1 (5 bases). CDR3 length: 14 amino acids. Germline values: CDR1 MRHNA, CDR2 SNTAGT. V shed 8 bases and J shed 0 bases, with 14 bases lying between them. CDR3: CASVGAESSYEQYF. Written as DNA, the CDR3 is TGTGCCAGCGTTGGGGCGGAGAGCTCCTACGAGCAGTACTTC.

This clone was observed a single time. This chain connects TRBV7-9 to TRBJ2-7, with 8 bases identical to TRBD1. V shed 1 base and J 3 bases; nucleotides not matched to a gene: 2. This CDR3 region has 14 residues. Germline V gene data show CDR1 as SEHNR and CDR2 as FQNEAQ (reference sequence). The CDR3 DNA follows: TGTGCCAGCAGCTTAGTTGACAGGGGCTACGAGCAGTACTTC. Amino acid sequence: CASSLVDRGYEQYF.

In DNA, the CDR3 is TGTGCCATCAGTGAAGCGGGCACAGATACGCAGTATTTT. This codes for CAISEAGTDTQYF. The chain has TRBV10-3 and TRBJ2-3, with D tentatively TRBD2 (5 bases). CDR1 and CDR2 (germline): ENHRY, SYGVKD. The V gene lost 3 bases and the J gene lost 1 base, with 5 bases spanning the gap. The CDR3 consists of 13 residues.